This TCR beta chain was observed in a study of beta chain features in type 1 diabetes. Background on the study: The samples had around 98 million sorted cells examined in all. General study points: Patients and controls would share equally any PCR tilt toward shorter templates.

Reverse transcription of all isolated RNA meant that expressed TCRB transcripts were sequenced. Naive, central memory and regulatory T cell samples yielded around 3.3 million reads on average. Measured with immunoSEQ multiplex PCR; TCRdb has only the in-frame clones, and not every one. The data hold some 360,000 clones, with about 20% observed a single time. This CDR3 comprises 14 residues. Germline V gene data show CDR1 as SGHRS and CDR2 as YFSETQ. V lost 4 bases and J lost 4, with 11 bases in between. With regard to this clone: What it recognizes is unknown.

Sequencing was performed on naive CD4+ T cells from blood. This sequence originates from a woman aged 18-35 years in good health. The V and J genes are TRBV5-1 and TRBJ2-2, with D possibly being TRBD1 (6 bases). The CDR3 DNA reads as TGCGCCAGCAGCCCGACAGGTTCCACCGGGGAGCTGTTTTTT. Protein: CASSPTGSTGELFF.